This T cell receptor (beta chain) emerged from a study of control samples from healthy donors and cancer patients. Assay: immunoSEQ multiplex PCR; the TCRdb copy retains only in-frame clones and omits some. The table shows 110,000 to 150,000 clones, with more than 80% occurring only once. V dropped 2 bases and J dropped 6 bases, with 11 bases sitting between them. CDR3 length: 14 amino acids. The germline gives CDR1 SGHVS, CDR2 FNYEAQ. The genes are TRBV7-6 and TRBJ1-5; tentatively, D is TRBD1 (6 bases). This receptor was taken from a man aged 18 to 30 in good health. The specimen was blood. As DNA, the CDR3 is TGTGCCAGCAGCTTACCTTTAGGGGGTCAGCCCCAGCATTTT. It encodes CASSLPLGGQPQHF.